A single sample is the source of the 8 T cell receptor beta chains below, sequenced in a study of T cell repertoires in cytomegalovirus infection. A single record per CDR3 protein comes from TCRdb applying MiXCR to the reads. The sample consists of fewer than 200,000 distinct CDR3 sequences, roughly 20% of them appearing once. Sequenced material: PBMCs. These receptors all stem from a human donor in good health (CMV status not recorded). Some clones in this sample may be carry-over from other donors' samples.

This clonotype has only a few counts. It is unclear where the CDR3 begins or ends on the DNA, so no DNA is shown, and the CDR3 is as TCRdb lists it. The CDR3 loop reads CISVPEAVAPGTGYTEAFF. V usage is TRBV7-5 and J usage is TRBJ1-1; the D call in the table, TRBD1, was not verified against the DNA. TRBV7-5 is labeled a pseudogene. The CDR3 contains 19 residues when both ends are counted.

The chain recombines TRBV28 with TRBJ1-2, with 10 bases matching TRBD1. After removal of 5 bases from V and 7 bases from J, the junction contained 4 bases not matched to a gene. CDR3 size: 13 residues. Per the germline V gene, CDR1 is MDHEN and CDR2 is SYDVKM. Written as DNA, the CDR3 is TGTGCCAGCAGTGAGGGACAGGGGTTTGGCTACACCTTC. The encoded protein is CASSEGQGFGYTF.

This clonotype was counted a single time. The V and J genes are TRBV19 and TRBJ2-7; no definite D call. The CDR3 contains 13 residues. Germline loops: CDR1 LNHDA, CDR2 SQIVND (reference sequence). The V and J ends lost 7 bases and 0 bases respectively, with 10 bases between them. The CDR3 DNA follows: TGTGCCAGTATGGGCAGAGACTCCTACGAGCAGTACTTC. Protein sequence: CASMGRDSYEQYF.

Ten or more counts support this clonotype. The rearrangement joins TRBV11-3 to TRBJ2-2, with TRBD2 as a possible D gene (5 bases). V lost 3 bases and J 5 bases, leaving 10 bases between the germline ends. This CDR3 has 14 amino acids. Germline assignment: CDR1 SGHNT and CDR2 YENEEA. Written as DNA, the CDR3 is TGTGCCAGCAGCTTGATGAGAGGGACCGGGGAGCTGTTTTTT. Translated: CASSLMRGTGELFF.

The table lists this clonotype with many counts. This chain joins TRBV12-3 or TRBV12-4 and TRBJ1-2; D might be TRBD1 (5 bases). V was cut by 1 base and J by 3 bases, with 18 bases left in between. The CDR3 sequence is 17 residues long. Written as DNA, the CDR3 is TGTGCCAGCAGTTTAGAGGGGAATAGTAGGAGTGACTATGGCTACACCTTC. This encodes CASSLEGNSRSDYGYTF.

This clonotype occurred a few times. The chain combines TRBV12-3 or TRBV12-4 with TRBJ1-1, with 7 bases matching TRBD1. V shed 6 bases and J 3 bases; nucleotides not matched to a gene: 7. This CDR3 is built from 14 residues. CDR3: CASRIQGIDTEAFF. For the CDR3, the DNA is TGTGCCAGCAGGATACAGGGGATCGACACTGAAGCTTTCTTT.

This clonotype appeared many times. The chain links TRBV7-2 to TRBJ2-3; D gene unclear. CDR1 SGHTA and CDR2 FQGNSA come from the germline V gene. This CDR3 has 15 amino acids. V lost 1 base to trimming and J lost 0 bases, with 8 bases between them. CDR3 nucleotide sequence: TGTGCCAGCAGCTTAGTATCGGCCAGCACAGATACGCAGTATTTT. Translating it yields CASSLVSASTDTQYF.

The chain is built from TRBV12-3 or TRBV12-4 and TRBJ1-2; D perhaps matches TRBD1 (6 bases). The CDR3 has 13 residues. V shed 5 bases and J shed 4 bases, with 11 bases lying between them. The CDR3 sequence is CASSADSVYGYTF. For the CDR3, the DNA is TGTGCCAGCAGTGCGGACAGTGTCTATGGCTACACCTTC.